The 17 T cell receptor beta chains below all came from one sample that was sequenced in a study of shared clonotypes between healthy human individuals. Naive CD8 cells lacked CD45RO, underwent positive selection for CCR7 and left out terminally differentiated effector memory CD45RA+ cells. The table came from immunoSEQ multiplex PCR; TCRdb's copy has only in-frame clones and leaves some out. The sample includes around 1.9 million clones, 93% of them seen just once. Material for sequencing was naive CD8+ T cells from PBMCs. These receptors were obtained from a man aged 18 to 30 in good health. Some clones in this sample may be carry-over from other donors' samples.

V gene TRBV15 combines with J gene TRBJ2-7; maybe TRBD2 (6 bases). V was pared by 0 bases and J by 2 bases, with 11 bases between. Germline CDR1 LNHNV, CDR2 YYDKDF (reference sequence). The CDR3 totals 15 residues. CDR3 loop: CATSRDSGPTYEQYF. CDR3 nucleotides: TGTGCCACCAGCAGAGATAGCGGTCCCACCTACGAGCAGTACTTC.

Here the CDR3 DNA reads TGTGCCAGCAGTTATCAGGACAGAACCTCCTACGAGCAGTACTTC. Translated: CASSYQDRTSYEQYF. The V gene is TRBV6-6, the J gene TRBJ2-7; D might be TRBD1 (6 bases). The CDR3 extends over 15 amino acids. Trimming took off 3 bases at V and 0 bases at J, with 12 bases between the two ends. Per germline, CDR1 MNHNY and CDR2 SVGAGI (reference sequence).

Written as DNA, the CDR3 is TGTGCCAGCTCTCCCGACAGGACGACTAGCGGGAGAGCCGGGGAGCTGTTTTTT. Residues: CASSPDRTTSGRAGELFF. The rearrangement links TRBV18 to TRBJ2-2; 12 bases line up with TRBD2. The CDR3 is made up of 18 amino acids. V trimming: 6 bases; J trimming: 6 bases; junction bases outside the gene matches: 14. Germline V lookup: CDR1 KGHSH, CDR2 LQKENI.

J is TRBJ2-5 and V is TRBV7-9, with a possible D match to TRBD2 (5 bases). There are 15 residues in the CDR3. The V gene's germline CDR1 is SEHNR and CDR2 FQNEAQ (reference sequence). The DNA for the CDR3 is TGTGCGAGCGAACGGGATAACCACCCAAAAGAGACCCAGTACTTC. Protein sequence: CASERDNHPKETQYF. Full variable domain (missing parts from reference TRBV7-9 and TRBJ2-5): DTGVSQNPRHKITKRGQNVTFRCDPISEHNRLYWYRQTLGQGPEFLTYFQNEAQLEKSRLLSDRFSAERPKGSFSTLEIQRTEQGDSAMYLCASERDNHPKETQYFGPGTRLLVL.

This rearrangement joins TRBV29-1 to TRBJ2-7; 11 bases line up with TRBD2. V lost 7 bases, J lost 3 bases, and 2 bases stayed unmatched. CDR1 SQVTM and CDR2 ANQGSEA come from the germline V gene. CDR3 length: 12 amino acids. This CDR3 is CSAGTSGYEQYF. The DNA of the CDR3 is TGCAGCGCCGGGACTAGCGGCTACGAGCAGTACTTC.

The chain carries TRBV6-1 and TRBJ1-1; D remains unclear. This CDR3 is built from 15 residues. Trimming took off 6 bases at V and 2 bases at J, with 16 bases between the two ends. CDR1 and CDR2 from the germline V gene are MNHNS and SASEGT. The CDR3 reads CASSPTQQVNTEAFF. The CDR3 nucleotides read TGTGCCAGCAGCCCCACACAGCAAGTAAACACTGAAGCTTTCTTT.

This chain connects TRBV28 to TRBJ2-7; D is undetermined. Between the trimmed V and J ends, which lost 6 bases and 3 bases, there was a span of 15 bases. The CDR3 loop spans 14 amino acids. CDR1 is MDHEN, CDR2 SYDVKM, per germline. The CDR3 spells CASSLTNDYYEQYF. As DNA, the CDR3 is TGTGCCAGCAGCCTGACGAACGATTACTACGAGCAGTACTTC.

This clone was seen a single time. J is TRBJ1-1 and V is TRBV27; a weak D match, TRBD1 (5 bases). The CDR3 runs to 15 residues. Per germline, CDR1 MNHEY and CDR2 SMNVEV (reference sequence). V was pared by 3 bases and J by 3 bases, with 14 bases between. The CDR3: CASSFRGSRDTEAFF. CDR3 nucleotide sequence: TGTGCCAGCAGTTTTCGGGGGAGTAGGGACACTGAAGCTTTCTTT.

The rearrangement links TRBV28 to TRBJ2-2; 7 bases agree with TRBD2. The junction had 4 bases not matched to a gene; V was cut back by 3 bases and J by 6 bases. The CDR3 has 14 residues. Germline V gene data show CDR1 as MDHEN and CDR2 as SYDVKM. CDR3 coding DNA: TGTGCCAGCAGTTTTCGCACTAGCGCCGGGGAGCTGTTTTTT. Its protein is CASSFRTSAGELFF.

This clone was found once. This rearrangement joins TRBV14 to TRBJ1-2; D unresolved. With 2 bases removed from V and 8 bases from J, the gap between germline ends came to 12 bases. Germline assignment: CDR1 SGHDN and CDR2 FVKESK. The CDR3 is made up of 13 amino acids. The CDR3 sequence is CASSQSRAAGYTF. The CDR3 DNA is TGTGCCAGCAGCCAATCCCGGGCAGCCGGCTACACCTTC. Based on the CDR3 plus reference TRBV14 and TRBJ1-2, the full variable domain is EAGVTQFPSHSVIEKGQTVTLRCDPISGHDNLYWYRRVMGKEIKFLLHFVKESKQDESGMPNNRFLAERTGGTYSTLKVQPAELEDSGVYFCASSQSRAAGYTFGSGTRLTVV.

The chain joins TRBV7-9 to TRBJ2-7; D gene unclear. Germline lookup yields CDR1 SEHNR and CDR2 FQNEAQ (reference sequence). V was pared by 6 bases and J by 6 bases, with 12 bases between. This CDR3 region has 12 residues. The CDR3 coding sequence is TGTGCCAGCAGTCACGACCCCCTCGAGCAGTACTTC. Its translation: CASSHDPLEQYF.

The chain's CDR3 is CAISEFVRSGSYEQYF. In DNA form, the CDR3 reads TGTGCCATCAGTGAGTTCGTGCGGTCCGGCTCCTACGAGCAGTACTTC. V gene TRBV10-3 combines with J gene TRBJ2-7; D call uncertain. The V end lost 1 base, the J end lost 0 bases, and 13 bases lay between the germline ends. Per the germline V gene, CDR1 is ENHRY and CDR2 is SYGVKD. The length of the CDR3 is 16 residues.

The chain couples TRBV11-1 to TRBJ2-1; 8 bases align to TRBD1. The CDR3 is 15 amino acids. CDR1 is SGHAT and CDR2 is FQDESV in the germline V gene (reference sequence). Losses at the gene ends were 1 base for V and 4 bases for J; bases not matched to a gene: 3. The CDR3 DNA reads TGTGCCAGCAGCTTAGGACAGGGGACTTACAATGAGCAGTTCTTC. It is translated as CASSLGQGTYNEQFF.

Regarding this clone: Other nucleotide sequences from this sample produce the same CDR3. The genes are TRBV6-1 and TRBJ2-7, with D perhaps TRBD1 (5 bases). The V end was cut by 2 bases, the J end by 3 bases, with 11 bases between. CDR1 and CDR2 (germline): MNHNS, SASEGT. This CDR3 is built from 14 residues. Here the CDR3 reads CASSERGLSYEQYF. The CDR3 nucleotides are TGTGCCAGCAGTGAAAGGGGTCTTAGCTACGAGCAGTACTTC.

This chain links TRBV6-5 with TRBJ2-1, with D possibly matching TRBD1 (6 bases). Germline V CDR1 and CDR2: MNHEY, SVGAGI. This CDR3 comprises 16 residues. Trimming removed 0 bases at V and 6 bases at J, with 15 bases between. The CDR3 DNA is TGTGCCAGCAGTTACTCCGACAGGCCTAGCTTCAATGAGCAGTTCTTC. This encodes CASSYSDRPSFNEQFF.

The gene calls are TRBV27 and TRBJ2-7; D tentatively reads TRBD1 or TRBD2 (5 bases each). Germline V gene lookup returns CDR1 MNHEY and CDR2 SMNVEV (reference sequence). V was pared by 9 bases and J by 6 bases, with 15 bases between. The CDR3 has 12 residues. CDR3: CARGEGLGEQYF. The CDR3 DNA is TGTGCCAGGGGAGAGGGGTTGGGCGAGCAGTACTTC.

The rearrangement uses TRBV30 and TRBJ2-7; D remains unclear. The CDR3 length is 14 residues. CDR1 is GTSNPN, CDR2 SVGIG, per germline (reference sequence). Trimming removed 0 bases from V and 1 base from J, with 10 bases in between. Here the CDR3 reads CAWSVRLASYEQYF. The DNA for the CDR3 is TGTGCCTGGAGTGTAAGGTTGGCTTCCTACGAGCAGTACTTC.